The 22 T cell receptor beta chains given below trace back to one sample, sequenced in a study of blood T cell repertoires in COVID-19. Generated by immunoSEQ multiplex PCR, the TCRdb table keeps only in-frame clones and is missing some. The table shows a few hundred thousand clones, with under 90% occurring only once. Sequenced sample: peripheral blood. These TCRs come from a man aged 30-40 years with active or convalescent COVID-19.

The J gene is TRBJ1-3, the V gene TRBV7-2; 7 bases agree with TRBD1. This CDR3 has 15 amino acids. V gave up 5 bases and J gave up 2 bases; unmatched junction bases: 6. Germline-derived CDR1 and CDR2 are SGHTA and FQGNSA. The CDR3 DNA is TGTGCCAGCAGCCAACAAGGGGGCGCTGGAAACACCATATATTTT. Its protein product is CASSQQGGAGNTIYF. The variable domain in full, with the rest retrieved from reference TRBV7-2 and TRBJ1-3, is GAGVSQSPSNKVTEKGKDVELRCDPISGHTALYWYRQSLGQGLEFLIYFQGNSAPDKSGLPSDRFSAERTGGSVSTLTIQRTQQEDSAVYLCASSQQGGAGNTIYFGEGSWLTVV.

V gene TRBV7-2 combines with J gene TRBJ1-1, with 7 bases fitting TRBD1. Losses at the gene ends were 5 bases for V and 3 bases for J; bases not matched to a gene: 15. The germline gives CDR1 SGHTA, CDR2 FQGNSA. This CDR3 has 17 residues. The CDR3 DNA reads TGTGCCAGCAGCCTCGACCGGGACAGTATTGTATACACTGAAGCTTTCTTT. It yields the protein CASSLDRDSIVYTEAFF.

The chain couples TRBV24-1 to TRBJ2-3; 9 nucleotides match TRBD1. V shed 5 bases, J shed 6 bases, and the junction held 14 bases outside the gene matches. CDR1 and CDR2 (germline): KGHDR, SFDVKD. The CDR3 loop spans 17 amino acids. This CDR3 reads CATSGLGQGWVADTQYF. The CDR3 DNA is TGTGCCACCAGTGGCCTAGGACAGGGGTGGGTAGCGGATACGCAGTATTTT.

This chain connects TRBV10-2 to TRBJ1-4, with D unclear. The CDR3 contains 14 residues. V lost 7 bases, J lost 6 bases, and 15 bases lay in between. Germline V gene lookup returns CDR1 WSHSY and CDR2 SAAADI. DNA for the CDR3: TGCGCCAGCACCCTAGACCCGAAATATGAAAAACTGTTTTTT. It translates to CASTLDPKYEKLFF.

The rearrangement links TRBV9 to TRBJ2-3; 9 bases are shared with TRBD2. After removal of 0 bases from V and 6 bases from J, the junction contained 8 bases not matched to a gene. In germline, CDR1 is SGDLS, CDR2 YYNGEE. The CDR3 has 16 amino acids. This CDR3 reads CASSVAGAGGSDTQYF. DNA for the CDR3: TGTGCCAGCAGCGTAGCTGGTGCGGGAGGGTCCGATACGCAGTATTTT.

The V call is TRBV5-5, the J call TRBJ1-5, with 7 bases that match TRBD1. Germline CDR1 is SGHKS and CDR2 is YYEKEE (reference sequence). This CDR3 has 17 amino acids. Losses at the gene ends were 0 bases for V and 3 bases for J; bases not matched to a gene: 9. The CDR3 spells CASSLDLTGVTNQPQHF. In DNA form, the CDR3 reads TGTGCCAGCAGCTTGGACCTCACAGGGGTGACCAATCAGCCCCAGCATTTT. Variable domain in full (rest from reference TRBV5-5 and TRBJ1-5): DAGVTQSPTHLIKTRGQQVTLRCSPISGHKSVSWYQQVLGQGPQFIFQYYEKEERGRGNFPDRFSARQFPNYSSELNVNALLLGDSALYLCASSLDLTGVTNQPQHFGDGTRLSIL.

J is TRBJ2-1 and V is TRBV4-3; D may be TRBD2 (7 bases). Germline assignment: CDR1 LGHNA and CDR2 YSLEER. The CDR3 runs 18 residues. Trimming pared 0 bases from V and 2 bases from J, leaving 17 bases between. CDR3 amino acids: CASSQDRAGATPYNEQFF. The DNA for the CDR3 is TGCGCCAGCAGCCAAGATAGGGCGGGGGCGACCCCCTACAATGAGCAGTTCTTC.

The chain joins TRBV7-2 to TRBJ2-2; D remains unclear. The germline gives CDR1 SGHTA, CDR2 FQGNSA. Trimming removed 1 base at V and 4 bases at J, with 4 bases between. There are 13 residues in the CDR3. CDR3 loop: CASSLVSTGELFF. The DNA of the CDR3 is TGTGCCAGCAGCTTAGTCTCCACCGGGGAGCTGTTTTTT.

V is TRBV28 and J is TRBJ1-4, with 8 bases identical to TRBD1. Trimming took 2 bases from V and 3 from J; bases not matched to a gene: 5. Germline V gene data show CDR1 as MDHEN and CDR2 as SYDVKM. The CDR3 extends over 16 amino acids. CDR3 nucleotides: TGTGCCAGCAGTTTAAGCGCAGGGGGCCCTAATGAAAAACTGTTTTTT. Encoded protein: CASSLSAGGPNEKLFF.

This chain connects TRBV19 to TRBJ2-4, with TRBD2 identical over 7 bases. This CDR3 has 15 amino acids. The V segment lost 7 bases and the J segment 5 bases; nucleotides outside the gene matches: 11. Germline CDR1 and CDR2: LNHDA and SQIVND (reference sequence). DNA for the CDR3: TGTGCCAGTACCCCCCGGACTAGATCTGAAAACATTCAGTACTTC. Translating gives CASTPRTRSENIQYF.

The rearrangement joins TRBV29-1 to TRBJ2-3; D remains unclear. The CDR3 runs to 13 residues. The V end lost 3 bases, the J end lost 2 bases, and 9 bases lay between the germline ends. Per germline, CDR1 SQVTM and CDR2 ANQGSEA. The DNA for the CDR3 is TGCAGCGTTGAGATCACAGCCACAGATACGCAGTATTTT. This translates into CSVEITATDTQYF.

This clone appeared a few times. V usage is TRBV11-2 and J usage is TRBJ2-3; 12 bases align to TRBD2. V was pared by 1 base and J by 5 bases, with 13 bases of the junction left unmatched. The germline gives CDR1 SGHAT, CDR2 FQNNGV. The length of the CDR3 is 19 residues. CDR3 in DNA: TGTGCCAGCAGCTTAGGGCCCCCTCCTAGCGGGAGGGAGGTAGATACGCAGTATTTT. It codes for CASSLGPPPSGREVDTQYF. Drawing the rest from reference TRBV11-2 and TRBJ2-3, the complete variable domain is EAGVAQSPRYKIIEKRQSVAFWCNPISGHATLYWYQQILGQGPKLLIQFQNNGVVDDSQLPKDRFSAERLKGVDSTLKIQPAKLEDSAVYLCASSLGPPPSGREVDTQYFGPGTRLTVL.

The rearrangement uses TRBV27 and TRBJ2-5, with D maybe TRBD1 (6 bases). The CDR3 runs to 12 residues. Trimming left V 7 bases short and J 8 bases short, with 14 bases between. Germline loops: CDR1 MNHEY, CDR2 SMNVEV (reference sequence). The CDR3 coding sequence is TGTGCCAGCACAGGGGTCCCAGGAACCCAGTACTTC. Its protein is CASTGVPGTQYF.

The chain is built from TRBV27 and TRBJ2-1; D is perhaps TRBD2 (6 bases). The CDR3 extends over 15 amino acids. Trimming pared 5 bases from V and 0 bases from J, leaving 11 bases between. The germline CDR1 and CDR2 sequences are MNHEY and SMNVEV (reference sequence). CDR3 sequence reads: CASSLDGSSYNEQFF. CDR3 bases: TGTGCCAGCAGTCTGGACGGGAGCTCCTACAATGAGCAGTTCTTC.

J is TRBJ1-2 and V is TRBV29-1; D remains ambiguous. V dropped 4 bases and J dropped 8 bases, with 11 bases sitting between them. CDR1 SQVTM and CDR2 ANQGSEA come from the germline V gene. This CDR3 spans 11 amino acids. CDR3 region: CSVVAGRGYTF. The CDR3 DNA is TGCAGCGTTGTGGCAGGAAGGGGCTACACCTTC.

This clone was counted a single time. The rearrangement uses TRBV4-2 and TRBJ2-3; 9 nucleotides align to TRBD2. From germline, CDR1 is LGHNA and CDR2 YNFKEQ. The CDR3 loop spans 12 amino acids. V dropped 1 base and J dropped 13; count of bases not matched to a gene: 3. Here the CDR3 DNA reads TGTGCCAGCAGCCAAGGGCGGGGGGGCGAGTATTTT. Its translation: CASSQGRGGEYF.

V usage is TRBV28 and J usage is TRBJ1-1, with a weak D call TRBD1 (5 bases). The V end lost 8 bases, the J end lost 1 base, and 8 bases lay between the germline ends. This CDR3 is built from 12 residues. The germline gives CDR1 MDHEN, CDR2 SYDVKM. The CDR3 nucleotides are TGTGCCAGCCACGACAGGAACACTGAAGCTTTCTTT. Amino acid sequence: CASHDRNTEAFF.

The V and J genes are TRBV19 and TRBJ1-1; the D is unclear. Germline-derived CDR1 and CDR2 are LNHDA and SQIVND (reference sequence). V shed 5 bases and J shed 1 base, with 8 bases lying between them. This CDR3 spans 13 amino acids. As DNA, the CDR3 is TGTGCCAGTAGTCTCCCCCCGAACACTGAAGCTTTCTTT. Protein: CASSLPPNTEAFF.

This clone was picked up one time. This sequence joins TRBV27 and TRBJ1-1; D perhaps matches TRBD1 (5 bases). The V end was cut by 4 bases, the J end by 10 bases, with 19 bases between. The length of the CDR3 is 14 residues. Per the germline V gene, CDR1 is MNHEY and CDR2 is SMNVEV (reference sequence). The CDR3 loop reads CASSSQIQGRGAFF. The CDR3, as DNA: TGTGCCAGCAGTTCCCAAATCCAGGGAAGGGGAGCTTTCTTT.

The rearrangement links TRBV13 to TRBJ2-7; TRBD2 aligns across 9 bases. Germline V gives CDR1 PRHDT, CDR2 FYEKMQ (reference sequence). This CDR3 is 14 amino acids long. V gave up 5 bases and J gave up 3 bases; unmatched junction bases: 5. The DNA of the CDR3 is TGTGCCAGCAGCACGAGGACTAGCGTCTACGAGCAGTACTTC. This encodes CASSTRTSVYEQYF.

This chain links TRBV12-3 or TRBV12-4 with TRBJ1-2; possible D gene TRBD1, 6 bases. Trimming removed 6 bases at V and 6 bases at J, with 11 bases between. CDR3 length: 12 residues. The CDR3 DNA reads TGTGCCAGCAGGGAAGGGGGGGATGGCTACACCTTC. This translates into CASREGGDGYTF.

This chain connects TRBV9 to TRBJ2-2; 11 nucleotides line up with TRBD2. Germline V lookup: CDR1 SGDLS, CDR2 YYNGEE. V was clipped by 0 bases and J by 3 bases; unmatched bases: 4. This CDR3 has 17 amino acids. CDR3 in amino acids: CASSVVAGGPYTGELFF. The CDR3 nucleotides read TGTGCCAGCAGCGTAGTAGCGGGAGGGCCCTACACCGGGGAGCTGTTTTTT.